This TCR beta chain was sequenced in a study of a mutant IDH1 vaccine in newly diagnosed glioma. Study in general: Earlier treatment was radiotherapy, temozolomide, or both, with most getting both.

The CDR3 has 16 amino acids. Trimming shortened V by 4 bases and J by 10 bases, and 20 bases separated the two germline ends. The germline gives CDR1 LNHDA, CDR2 SQIVND (reference sequence). Assay used: immunoSEQ multiplex PCR; TCRdb lists only in-frame clones, some missing. This sample yields about 92,000 clones, of which 83% are seen a single time; approximately 7.4% belongs to the top ten. A remark on this clone: What it recognizes is unknown.

The time point is: baseline, week 1 (first vaccination visit). The treatment is: pre-vaccination baseline after standard-of-care therapy. Points from the study as a whole: Vaccine-induced immune responses occurred in roughly 94% of patients. Alterations occurring in top peripheral T cell clonotypes seemed unrelated to pseudoprogression.

The receptor was isolated from a woman between 50 and 59 years old with glioma. Specimen: PBMCs, collected from a glioma patient treated with radiotherapy, temozolomide or both. This chain uses TRBV19 with TRBJ1-6; D is possibly TRBD1 (5 bases). The chain's CDR3 is CASSTQTRASGSPLHF. The CDR3 bases are TGTGCCAGTAGTACCCAGACCAGGGCAAGTGGATCACCCCTCCACTTT.